The entry below describes one T cell receptor beta chain. Only in-frame clones appear in the TCRdb table, and some are missing; sequencing was by immunoSEQ multiplex PCR. This table holds a few hundred thousand clones, around 90% found once. The data belong to a study of blood T cell repertoires in COVID-19. As for the study in general: T cells, B-cell-depleted T cells, or PBMCs supplied cDNA or gDNA.

Individuals aged roughly 18 to 95 years were recruited from 24 US areas. Sequences were obtained from PBMCs or T cells enriched from blood (not recorded which). The receptor was derived from a man aged 30 to 45 who had recovered from COVID-19.

In DNA, the CDR3 is TGTGCCAGCATACTAGGGACTAGCGTAAACTACGAGCAGTACTTC. As protein: CASILGTSVNYEQYF. The J gene is TRBJ2-7, the V gene TRBV2; TRBD2 matches at 10 bases. This CDR3 is 15 amino acids long. The trim removed 7 bases at V and 3 bases at J, leaving 9 bases unmatched. Looked up from germline, CDR1 is SNHLY and CDR2 is FYNNEI.